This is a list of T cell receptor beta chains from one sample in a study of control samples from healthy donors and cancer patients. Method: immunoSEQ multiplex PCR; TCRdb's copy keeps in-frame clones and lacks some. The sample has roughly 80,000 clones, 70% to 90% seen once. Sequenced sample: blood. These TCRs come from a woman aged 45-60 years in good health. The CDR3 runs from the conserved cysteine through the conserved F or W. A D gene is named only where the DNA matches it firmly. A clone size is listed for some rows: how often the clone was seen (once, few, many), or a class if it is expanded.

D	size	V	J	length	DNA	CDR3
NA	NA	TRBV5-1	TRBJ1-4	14	TGCGCCAGCCGCTCCCGGAGCGGTGGCGAAAAACTGTTTTTT	CASRSRSGGEKLFF
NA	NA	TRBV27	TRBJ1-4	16	TGTGCCAGCAGTTTATTGGGGGGCGCGGATAATGAAAAACTGTTTTTT	CASSLLGGADNEKLFF
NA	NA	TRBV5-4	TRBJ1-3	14	TGTGCCAGCAGCTCCACACCATACCCTAATATCATATATTTT	CASSSTPYPNIIYF
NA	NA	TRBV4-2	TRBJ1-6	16	TGTGCCAGCAGCCTCCAACCGGGATCTCATAATTCACCCCTCCACTTT	CASSLQPGSHNSPLHF
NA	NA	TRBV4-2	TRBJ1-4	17	TGTGCCAGCAGCCAAGATCGGGTTTCAGATAGCATGGAAAAACTGTTTTTT	CASSQDRVSDSMEKLFF
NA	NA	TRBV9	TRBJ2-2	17	TGTGCCAGCAGCGTTCAATTCAAGGGTGTTGAGACCGGGGAGCTGTTTTTT	CASSVQFKGVETGELFF
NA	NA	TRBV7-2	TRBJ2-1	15	TGTGCCAGCAGCTTAGCCTTCGCGGGTGACAATGAGCAGTTCTTC	CASSLAFAGDNEQFF
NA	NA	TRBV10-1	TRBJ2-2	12	TGCGCCAGCAAAGCGAACACCGGGGAGCTGTTTTTT	CASKANTGELFF
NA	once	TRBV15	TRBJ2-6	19	TGTGCCACCAGCAGAGATCCCGGGACTCCGTACTCTGGGGCCAACGTCCTGACTTTC	CATSRDPGTPYSGANVLTF
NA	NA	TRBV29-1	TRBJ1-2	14	TGCAGCGTTGAGAGTGGCGGGGGATACTATGGCTACACCTTC	CSVESGGGYYGYTF
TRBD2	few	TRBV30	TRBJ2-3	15	TGTGCCTGGAGTGCCGGACTAGCGGAAGCAGATACGCAGTATTTT	CAWSAGLAEADTQYF
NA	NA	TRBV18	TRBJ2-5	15	TGTGCCAGCTCATCTACCACGTGGGAGCAAGAGACCCAGTACTTC	CASSSTTWEQETQYF
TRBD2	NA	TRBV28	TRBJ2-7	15	TGTGCCAGCAGTCCTGGGACTAGCCTTTTTGTGAAGCAGTACTTC	CASSPGTSLFVKQYF
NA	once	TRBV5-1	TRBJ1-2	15	TGCGCCAGCAGCTTGGGGGACCGAAACTACTATGGCTACACCTTC	CASSLGDRNYYGYTF
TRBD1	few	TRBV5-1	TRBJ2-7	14	TGCGCCAGCAGCAGCGGGACAGGGAAGGTCGAGCAGTACTTC	CASSSGTGKVEQYF
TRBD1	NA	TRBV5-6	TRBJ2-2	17	TGTGCCAGCAGCCTACTAACAGGGGGCCAAGACACCGGGGAGCTGTTTTTT	CASSLLTGGQDTGELFF
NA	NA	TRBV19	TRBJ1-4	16	TGTGCCAGTAGTAGTCGGCCTTGGACGGTGGTGGAAAAACTGTTTTTT	CASSSRPWTVVEKLFF
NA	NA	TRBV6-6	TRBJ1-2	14	TGTGCCAGCAATAGTCGGATTACTCACTATGGCTACACCTTC	CASNSRITHYGYTF
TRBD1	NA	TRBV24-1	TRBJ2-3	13	TGTGCCACCTCTGACAGGGAAACAGATACGCAGTATTTT	CATSDRETDTQYF
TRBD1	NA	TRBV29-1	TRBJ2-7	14	TGCAGCGTTGGGAAGGACAGGGGAGTTGACGAGCAGTACTTC	CSVGKDRGVDEQYF
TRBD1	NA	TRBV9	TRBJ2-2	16	TGTGCCAGCAGCGTAGAGGACAGGCCTATCACCGGGGAGCTGTTTTTT	CASSVEDRPITGELFF
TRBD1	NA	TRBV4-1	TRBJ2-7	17	TGCGCCAGCAGCCAAGAAGGGCCAGGGGGACAGGGTTACGAGCAGTACTTC	CASSQEGPGGQGYEQYF